This T cell receptor beta chain is from a study of cytomegalovirus exposure and HLA in healthy donors. Points on this clone: Its antigen is undetermined.

The PCR contained 60 Vbeta and 13 Jbeta primers. Authors' data handling: Later reanalysis found about 80 million unique TCR beta chains, around 9.9 million of them shared. Sequencing was performed with immunoSEQ multiplex PCR; in TCRdb, only in-frame clones are kept and a portion is missing. V and J calls and clone size come straight from that table; D and trimming were deduced from the DNA. The data contain around 150,000 clones, about four fifths of them seen just once; the ten biggest clones take up about 4.4%. Overall study findings and caveats: Available immune exposure information covered CMV serostatus only. A later analysis, which compared TCR beta chains of equal frequency, found the HLA-associated ones more clonally expanded.

Unmatched junction bases numbered 6, after V lost 3 bases and J lost 2 bases. Germline CDR1 SGHDN, CDR2 FVKESK. This CDR3 spans 17 amino acids. Donors in the study were healthy people who gave bone marrow. This receptor was obtained from a man aged 25 to 40 in good health. Sequenced: PBMCs. J is TRBJ2-1 and V is TRBV14; 11 bases fit TRBD2. CDR3 loop: CASSQLLAGGPYNEQFF. In DNA form, the CDR3 reads TGTGCCAGCAGCCAGCTCCTAGCGGGAGGCCCCTACAATGAGCAGTTCTTC. Full variable domain (remainder filled in from reference TRBV14 and TRBJ2-1): EAGVTQFPSHSVIEKGQTVTLRCDPISGHDNLYWYRRVMGKEIKFLLHFVKESKQDESGMPNNRFLAERTGGTYSTLKVQPAELEDSGVYFCASSQLLAGGPYNEQFFGPGTRLTVL.